The clone carrying this T cell receptor beta chain was picked up a small number of times. The antigen remains unidentified. This sample was included in a study of cytomegalovirus exposure and HLA in healthy donors. Findings and caveats of the study: Some V segments, including TRBV6-2 and TRBV6-3, were excluded as indistinguishable. Cytomegalovirus association was listed for about 160 TCR beta chains.

It was with 60 Vbeta and 13 Jbeta primers that the PCR ran. Data came from immunoSEQ multiplex PCR; TCRdb stores just in-frame clones and leaves some out. The repertoire holds some 91,000 clones, with around 77% as singletons. Trimming pared 4 bases from V and 0 bases from J, leaving 11 bases between. This CDR3 is 15 amino acids long. The germline V gene encodes CDR1 SGHRS and CDR2 YFSETQ. The TCR comes from a man between 35 and 55 years old in good health and CMV-seronegative. The sequenced sample consisted of PBMCs. J is TRBJ1-3 and V is TRBV5-1, with D hard to call. The CDR3 DNA follows: TGCGCCAGCAGCCCCCAGGCAGGCTCTGGAAACACCATATATTTT. The encoded protein is CASSPQAGSGNTIYF. Together with reference TRBV5-1 and TRBJ1-3, the CDR3 gives the full variable domain: KAGVTQTPRYLIKTRGQQVTLSCSPISGHRSVSWYQQTPGQGLQFLFEYFSETQRNKGNFPGRFSGRQFSNSRSEMNVSTLELGDSALYLCASSPQAGSGNTIYFGEGSWLTVV.